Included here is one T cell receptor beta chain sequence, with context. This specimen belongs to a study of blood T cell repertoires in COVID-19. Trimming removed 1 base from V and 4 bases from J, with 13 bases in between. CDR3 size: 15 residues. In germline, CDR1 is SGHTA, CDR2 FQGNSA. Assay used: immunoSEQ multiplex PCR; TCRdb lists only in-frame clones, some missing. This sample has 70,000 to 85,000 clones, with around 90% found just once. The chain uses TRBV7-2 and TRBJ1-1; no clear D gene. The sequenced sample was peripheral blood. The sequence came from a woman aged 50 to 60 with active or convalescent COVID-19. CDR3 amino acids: CASSLEAPGGTEAFF. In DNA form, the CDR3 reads TGTGCCAGCAGCTTAGAGGCCCCGGGAGGCACTGAAGCTTTCTTT.